These 29 T cell receptor beta chains were all obtained from the same sample, sequenced in a study of healthy donors' naive CD4 and CD8 T cells (dated by TCRdb to about 2015). Sequenced on a 454 GS FLX Titanium. A previously published linear amplification protocol was used to construct TCR libraries from roughly 500 ng of total RNA. TCRdb redid the processing of the public reads, applying fastp at Q25 and MiXCR, and retained in-frame beta chains. Entries that share a CDR3 protein sequence are merged under the most common genes and DNA. This sample comprises 200,000 or so distinct CDR3 sequences, under 85% of them detected only once. The top ten clonotypes cover roughly 2.3% of the sample. The sequencing sample was made of naive CD4+ and CD8+ T cells sorted from blood, pooled from several donors. The label giving this sample's cell subset or site can be read as: FACS-sorted naive CD4+ (CD45RO-CD45RA+) and naive CD8+ (CD45RA+CD27bright) T cells. All receptors derive from a pool of human donors in good health; the sample pools cells from several healthy donors.

The chain links TRBV29-1 to TRBJ2-7, with D uncertain. CDR3 length: 13 amino acids. The germline gives CDR1 SQVTM, CDR2 ANQGSEA. The V end was cut by 4 bases, the J end by 0 bases, with 10 bases between. The DNA of the CDR3 is TGCAGCGTTGTATCTGGCCACTCCTACGAGCAGTACTTC. Protein sequence: CSVVSGHSYEQYF.

The chain links TRBV4-3 to TRBJ1-2; a weak D match, TRBD1 (6 bases). V lost 6 bases to trimming and J lost 2 bases, with 13 bases between them. This CDR3 comprises 14 residues. The V gene's germline CDR1 is LGHNA and CDR2 YSLEER. The CDR3 bases are TGCGCCAGCAGACCTAACAGGGTAAACTATGGCTACACCTTC. This sequence encodes CASRPNRVNYGYTF.

The rearrangement uses TRBV11-1 and TRBJ2-5; 8 positions match TRBD2. Germline assignment: CDR1 SGHAT and CDR2 FQDESV (reference sequence). Trimming took 0 bases from V and 4 from J; bases not matched to a gene: 4. This CDR3 has 15 amino acids. CDR3: CASSLAPGLGETQYF. CDR3 in DNA: TGTGCCAGCAGCTTAGCTCCGGGACTAGGAGAGACCCAGTACTTC.

The genes are TRBV15 and TRBJ2-3; D uncertain. The CDR3 loop spans 15 amino acids. Germline-derived CDR1 and CDR2 are LNHNV and YYDKDF (reference sequence). Trimming removed 3 bases at V and 0 bases at J, with 10 bases between. CDR3 DNA: TGTGCCACCAGCAGCAGGTTGGAAAGCACAGATACGCAGTATTTT. Amino acids: CATSSRLESTDTQYF.

The chain carries TRBV19 and TRBJ2-1; D not certain. There are 15 residues in the CDR3. CDR1 and CDR2 from the germline V gene are LNHDA and SQIVND (reference sequence). V was shortened by 4 bases and J by 0 bases, with 10 bases between the two germline ends. The CDR3 nucleotides read TGTGCCAGTAGTAAAGGCTTGGGCTCCTACAATGAGCAGTTCTTC. Its protein is CASSKGLGSYNEQFF.

V usage is TRBV29-1 and J usage is TRBJ2-7; 7 bases map to TRBD1. Germline trimming cut 5 bases from V and 0 bases from J; bases unmatched to any gene: 1. Germline V lookup: CDR1 SQVTM, CDR2 ANQGSEA. This CDR3 is 12 amino acids long. The CDR3 DNA follows: TGCAGCGTTCAGGGGGACTCCTACGAGCAGTACTTC. This translates into CSVQGDSYEQYF.

CDR3 in DNA: TGTGCCAGCAGCACGGACATTAGCAATCAGCCCCAGCATTTT. This codes for CASSTDISNQPQHF. The rearrangement joins TRBV7-8 to TRBJ1-5; possible D gene TRBD1, 5 bases. CDR1 and CDR2 (germline): SGHVS, FQNEAQ. CDR3 length: 14 residues. The ends were cut back, 5 bases at V and 0 bases at J, with 8 bases in the middle.

This chain connects TRBV11-2 to TRBJ2-1; tentatively, D is TRBD1 or TRBD2 (6 bases each). V dropped 1 base and J dropped 3 bases, with 22 bases sitting between them. Germline values: CDR1 SGHAT, CDR2 FQNNGV. This CDR3 contains 19 residues. The CDR3 region has the DNA TGTGCCAGCAGCTTAGCGTCGGGGGCCGGTCCTATGGGCTACAATGAGCAGTTCTTC. Its protein product is CASSLASGAGPMGYNEQFF.

The chain employs TRBV27 and TRBJ2-2; D is uncertain. Germline-derived CDR1 and CDR2 are MNHEY and SMNVEV (reference sequence). This CDR3 is built from 14 residues. The V end was cut by 3 bases, the J end by 4 bases, with 9 bases between. CDR3 sequence reads: CASSFIPGTGELFF. The DNA of the CDR3 is TGTGCCAGCAGTTTTATCCCTGGCACCGGGGAGCTGTTTTTT.

This clonotype was counted only a few times. V gene TRBV12-3 or TRBV12-4 combines with J gene TRBJ2-1; the match to TRBD2 covers 9 bases. V lost 5 bases to trimming and J lost 5 bases; unmatched junction nucleotides: 4. The CDR3 is 14 residues long. CDR3 amino acids: CASSAGLANNEQFF. The CDR3 DNA follows: TGTGCCAGCAGTGCGGGACTAGCCAACAATGAGCAGTTCTTC.

This clonotype was seen more than once but under ten times. This rearrangement joins TRBV5-1 to TRBJ2-5, with D possibly being TRBD1 (7 bases). This CDR3 is 16 amino acids long. CDR1 and CDR2 from the germline V gene are SGHRS and YFSETQ. Trimming removed 6 bases from V and 3 bases from J, with 21 bases in between. CDR3 DNA sequence: TGCGCCAGCAACTGGAGGGGGGACAGCAAGAAAGAGACCCAGTACTTC. The encoded protein is CASNWRGDSKKETQYF.

This clonotype was seen more than once but under ten times. The J gene is TRBJ2-1, the V gene TRBV11-2; D may be TRBD1 (6 bases). The CDR3 totals 14 residues. Germline V gives CDR1 SGHAT, CDR2 FQNNGV. Trimming shortened V by 3 bases and J by 3 bases, and 9 bases separated the two germline ends. For the CDR3, the DNA is TGTGCCAGCAGCTTTAGGGGGATCTACAATGAGCAGTTCTTC. Protein product: CASSFRGIYNEQFF.

The gene calls are TRBV29-1 and TRBJ1-1; D perhaps matches TRBD1 (6 bases). The germline V gene encodes CDR1 SQVTM and CDR2 ANQGSEA. V lost 4 bases and J lost 4, with 10 bases in between. The CDR3 runs 12 residues. CDR3 region: CSVAGAGTEAFF. The CDR3 region has the DNA TGCAGCGTTGCGGGGGCGGGCACTGAAGCTTTCTTT.

Written as DNA, the CDR3 is TGTGCCAGCAGCACCCTGGGGCGGGACTCCTACGAGCAGTACTTC. Its protein product is CASSTLGRDSYEQYF. The chain is built from TRBV21-1 and TRBJ2-7; TRBD1, the table's D call, was not compared with the DNA. TRBV21-1 is classified as a pseudogene. This CDR3 contains 15 residues.

The chain recombines TRBV6-5 with TRBJ2-2, with 7 bases lining up with TRBD1. V shed 6 bases, J shed 0 bases, and the junction held 4 bases outside the gene matches. CDR3 size: 15 residues. The germline gives CDR1 MNHEY, CDR2 SVGAGI. The CDR3 here is CASRRDSANTGELFF. The CDR3 DNA sequence: TGTGCCAGCAGACGGGACAGCGCGAACACCGGGGAGCTGTTTTTT.

The chain joins TRBV19 to TRBJ2-1; 7 bases fit TRBD1. The V gene's germline CDR1 is LNHDA and CDR2 SQIVND (reference sequence). This CDR3 spans 15 amino acids. J was trimmed by 9 bases and V by 2 bases; bases with no gene match: 10. CDR3 bases: TGTGCCAGTAGTATATATCTTTCGCAGGGGGTTGAGCAGTTCTTC. Its translation: CASSIYLSQGVEQFF.

The rearrangement joins TRBV6-2 or TRBV6-3 to TRBJ1-2; D not resolved. V lost 10 bases, J lost 0 bases, and 15 bases lay in between. Germline CDR1 and CDR2: MNHEY and SVGEGT. The CDR3 has 14 amino acids. The CDR3: CAIRRTGANYGYTF. The CDR3 DNA is TGTGCCATCCGAAGGACCGGGGCTAACTATGGCTACACCTTC.

This chain joins TRBV12-5 and TRBJ2-7; 9 nucleotides align to TRBD1. This CDR3 is 15 amino acids long. V shed 5 bases, J shed 5 bases, and the junction held 10 bases outside the gene matches. The germline gives CDR1 LGHNT, CDR2 FRNRAP. CDR3 nucleotide sequence: TGTGCTAGTGGTCCGCAGGGACAGGGAAGGGACGAGCAGTACTTC. This sequence encodes CASGPQGQGRDEQYF.

V gene TRBV29-1 combines with J gene TRBJ2-5; the match to TRBD2 covers 7 bases. Germline V CDR1 and CDR2: SQVTM, ANQGSEA. Unmatched junction bases numbered 5, after V lost 2 bases and J lost 2 bases. The length of the CDR3 is 14 residues. The CDR3 bases are TGCAGCGTTGAATCCCCGGGACTACAAGAGACCCAGTACTTC. It specifies CSVESPGLQETQYF.

Worth noting for this clonotype: A junction end diverges from the germline sequence, so it may reflect a read error. V usage is TRBV6-2 or TRBV6-3 and J usage is TRBJ2-7; TRBD2 matches 13 bases. The CDR3 has 15 residues. CDR1 is MNHEY, CDR2 SVGEGT, per germline. CDR3 DNA sequence: TGTGTCAGCAGGAGAGGACTAGCGGGAGTGCGCGAGCAGTACTTC. It yields the protein CVSRRGLAGVREQYF.

The genes are TRBV27 and TRBJ1-1, with 8 nucleotides matching TRBD1. V lost 6 bases, J lost 5 bases, and 5 bases stayed unmatched. This CDR3 is 13 amino acids long. Germline lookup yields CDR1 MNHEY and CDR2 SMNVEV (reference sequence). The chain's CDR3 is CASSGQGITEAFF. In nucleotides, the CDR3 is TGTGCCAGCAGCGGACAGGGTATAACTGAAGCTTTCTTT.

The chain combines TRBV4-3 with TRBJ2-7, with D possibly matching TRBD1 (7 bases). Trimming shortened V by 1 base and J by 2 bases, and 15 bases separated the two germline ends. This CDR3 contains 16 residues. Per the germline V gene, CDR1 is LGHNA and CDR2 is YSLEER. The CDR3 nucleotides read TGCGCCAGCAGCCAAGGGGGCGGGACAGCTCCCTACGAGCAGTACTTC. This sequence encodes CASSQGGGTAPYEQYF.

The genes are TRBV29-1 and TRBJ2-7; 9 bases agree with TRBD2. Looked up from germline, CDR1 is SQVTM and CDR2 is ANQGSEA. CDR3 size: 14 residues. J gave up 2 bases and V 6 bases, and 8 bases lay outside the gene matches. This CDR3 is CSVRLAEGAYEQYF. The CDR3 DNA reads TGCAGCGTGAGACTAGCGGAAGGTGCCTACGAGCAGTACTTC.

The V and J genes are TRBV11-1 and TRBJ2-5; 8 bases line up with TRBD2. Germline V gene lookup returns CDR1 SGHAT and CDR2 FQDESV (reference sequence). There are 15 residues in the CDR3. J lost 11 bases, V lost 5 bases, and 16 bases had no gene match. The CDR3 protein is CASSPQQLAEGPQYF. The CDR3 bases are TGTGCCAGCAGCCCACAACAACTAGCGGAGGGGCCTCAGTACTTC.

This rearrangement joins TRBV20-1 to TRBJ2-4, with a tentative D call TRBD2 (5 bases). The CDR3 runs to 13 residues. Deletions cut 2 bases from V and 8 bases from J, with 13 bases between. The germline V gene has CDR1 DFQATT and CDR2 SNEGSKA (reference sequence). As DNA, the CDR3 is TGCAGTGCTAGACAGCCGCCTAGCCACATTCAGTACTTC. Its translation: CSARQPPSHIQYF.

The V and J genes are TRBV29-1 and TRBJ1-1; D uncertain. The CDR3 loop spans 11 amino acids. V shed 4 bases and J shed 2 bases, with 5 bases lying between them. CDR1 SQVTM and CDR2 ANQGSEA come from the germline V gene. The CDR3: CSVGHNTEAFF. Here the CDR3 DNA reads TGCAGCGTTGGCCATAACACTGAAGCTTTCTTT.

The chain joins TRBV6-5 to TRBJ2-5; 7 nucleotides match TRBD1. J was trimmed by 6 bases and V by 6 bases; bases with no gene match: 4. CDR1 and CDR2 from the germline V gene are MNHEY and SVGAGI. CDR3 size: 12 residues. The CDR3 loop reads CASSWDRKTQYF. The CDR3 nucleotides read TGTGCCAGCAGCTGGGACAGAAAGACCCAGTACTTC.

The chain combines TRBV12-3 or TRBV12-4 with TRBJ1-2, with D perhaps matching TRBD1 (6 bases). CDR3 length: 13 residues. The V end lost 5 bases, the J end lost 4 bases, and 11 bases lay between the germline ends. CDR3 coding DNA: TGTGCCAGCAGTCCCTCAGGGGCCTATGGCTACACCTTC. Its translation: CASSPSGAYGYTF.

The rearrangement uses TRBV6-1 and TRBJ2-1; 13 bases agree with TRBD2. The CDR3 totals 13 residues. Trimming removed 7 bases from V and 13 bases from J; junction bases left unmatched: 7. Germline CDR1 reads MNHNS; CDR2 reads SASEGT. The CDR3: CASTGTSGVEQFF. As DNA, the CDR3 is TGTGCCAGCACCGGGACTAGCGGGGTAGAACAGTTCTTC.